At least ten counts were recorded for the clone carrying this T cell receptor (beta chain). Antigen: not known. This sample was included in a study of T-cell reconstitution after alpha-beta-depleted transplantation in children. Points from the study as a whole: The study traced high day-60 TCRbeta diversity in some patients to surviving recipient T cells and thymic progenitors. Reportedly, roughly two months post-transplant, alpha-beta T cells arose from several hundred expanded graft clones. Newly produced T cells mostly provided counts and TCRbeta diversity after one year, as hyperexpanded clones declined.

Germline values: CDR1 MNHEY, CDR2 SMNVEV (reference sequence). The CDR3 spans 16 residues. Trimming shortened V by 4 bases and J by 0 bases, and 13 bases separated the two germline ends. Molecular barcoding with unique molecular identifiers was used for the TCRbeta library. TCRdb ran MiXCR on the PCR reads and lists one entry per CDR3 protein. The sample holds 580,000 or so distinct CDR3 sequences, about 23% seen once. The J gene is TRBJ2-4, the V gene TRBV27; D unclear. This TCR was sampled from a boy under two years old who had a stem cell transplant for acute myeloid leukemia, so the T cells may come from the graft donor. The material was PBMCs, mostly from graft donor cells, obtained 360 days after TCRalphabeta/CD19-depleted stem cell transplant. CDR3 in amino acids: CASSWVGKLAKNIQYF. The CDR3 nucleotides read TGTGCCAGCAGTTGGGTAGGGAAACTAGCCAAAAACATTCAGTACTTC.